This T cell receptor beta chain was sequenced during a study of CD8+CD57+ T cells in acquired aplastic anemia. All sequencing subjects had displayed CD8+CD57+ cell expansion on flow cytometry. Study results and caveats: Researchers report that around 31 CD8+ CDR3 sequences appeared in both patients and controls. Between patients and controls, CD8+ Simpson's diversity did not vary significantly.

Investigators profiled TCR beta VDJ and CDR3 from genomic DNA template. TCRdb reprocessed the reads with MiXCR, giving one entry per CDR3 protein. Among 260,000 or so distinct CDR3 sequences listed, more than 45% were seen once. With respect to this clonotype: Antigen: not known.

This CDR3 spans 17 amino acids. V shed 5 bases, J shed 3 bases, and the junction held 14 bases outside the gene matches. The germline V gene has CDR1 SEHNR and CDR2 FQNEAQ (reference sequence). Sequencing was carried out using sorted CD4+, CD8+, or CD8+CD57+ T cells (not recorded which) from PBMCs. V and J are TRBV7-9 and TRBJ2-5; 8 bases map to TRBD2. The TCR originated in a human donor with aplastic anemia. Written as DNA, the CDR3 is TGTGCCAGCAGCCAAGAGATGCGGGGGGAGGGAGAAGAGACCCAGTACTTC. Translated: CASSQEMRGEGEETQYF.